This is a list of T cell receptor beta chains from one sample in a study of cytomegalovirus exposure and HLA in healthy donors. Measured with immunoSEQ multiplex PCR; TCRdb has only the in-frame clones, and not every one. The table lists roughly 100,000 clones, roughly a tenth of them singletons. The sample taken for sequencing was PBMCs. Receptor source: a man over 45 in good health and CMV-seropositive. Both conserved end residues are part of each CDR3. D genes are given only for firm matches.

d_call: -
j_call: TRBJ2-7
v_call: TRBV6-6
cdr3_aa: CASSYQNYEQYF

d_call: -
j_call: TRBJ2-1
v_call: TRBV5-1
cdr3_aa: CASSVNRDNNEQFF

d_call: -
j_call: TRBJ1-5
v_call: TRBV6-5
cdr3_aa: CASSSTPRGHQPQHF

d_call: TRBD1
j_call: TRBJ2-5
v_call: TRBV5-6
cdr3_aa: CASSATGAETQYF

d_call: -
j_call: TRBJ2-1
v_call: TRBV28
cdr3_aa: CASRAFYNEQFF

d_call: -
j_call: TRBJ2-5
v_call: TRBV29-1
cdr3_aa: CSVDQGRETQYF

d_call: -
j_call: TRBJ2-7
v_call: TRBV5-4
cdr3_aa: CASSTVGGYEQYF

d_call: TRBD2
j_call: TRBJ2-5
v_call: TRBV6-1
cdr3_aa: CASSEIGTSHNF

d_call: -
j_call: TRBJ2-1
v_call: TRBV5-6
cdr3_aa: CASSKRGGEQFF

d_call: -
j_call: TRBJ1-5
v_call: TRBV6-6
cdr3_aa: CASSYPGSGNNQPQHF

d_call: TRBD2
j_call: TRBJ2-1
v_call: TRBV5-1
cdr3_aa: CASSVSGRASFF

d_call: -
j_call: TRBJ2-6
v_call: TRBV30
cdr3_aa: CAASGANVLTF

d_call: TRBD2
j_call: TRBJ2-7
v_call: TRBV10-3
cdr3_aa: CAIGTSGNSYEQYF

d_call: -
j_call: TRBJ2-7
v_call: TRBV19
cdr3_aa: CASSIGDRYGEQYF

d_call: TRBD1
j_call: TRBJ1-2
v_call: TRBV19
cdr3_aa: CATKTGGDYGYTF

d_call: TRBD2
j_call: TRBJ2-1
v_call: TRBV29-1
cdr3_aa: CSVEGHMASGSVNEQFF

d_call: -
j_call: TRBJ1-1
v_call: TRBV10-3
cdr3_aa: CAIGGGSGNTEAFF

d_call: -
j_call: TRBJ2-6
v_call: TRBV13
cdr3_aa: CASSDSRSGANVLTF